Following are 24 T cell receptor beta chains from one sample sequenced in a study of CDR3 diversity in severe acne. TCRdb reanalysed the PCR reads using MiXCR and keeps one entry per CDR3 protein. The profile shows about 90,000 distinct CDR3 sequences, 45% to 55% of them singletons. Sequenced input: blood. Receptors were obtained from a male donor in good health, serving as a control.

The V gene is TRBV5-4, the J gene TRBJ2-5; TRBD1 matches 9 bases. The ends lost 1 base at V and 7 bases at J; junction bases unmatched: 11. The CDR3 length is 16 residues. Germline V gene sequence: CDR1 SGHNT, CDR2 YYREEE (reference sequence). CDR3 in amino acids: CASSLPEPGQGRTQYF. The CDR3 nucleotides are TGTGCCAGCAGCTTGCCGGAACCGGGACAGGGTCGGACCCAGTACTTC.

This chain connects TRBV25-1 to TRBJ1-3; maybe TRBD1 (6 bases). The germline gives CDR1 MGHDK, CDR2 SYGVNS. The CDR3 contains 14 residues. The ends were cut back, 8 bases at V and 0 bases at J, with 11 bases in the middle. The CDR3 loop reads CASSRQASGNTIYF. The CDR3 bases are TGTGCCAGCTCACGACAGGCCTCTGGAAACACCATATATTTT.

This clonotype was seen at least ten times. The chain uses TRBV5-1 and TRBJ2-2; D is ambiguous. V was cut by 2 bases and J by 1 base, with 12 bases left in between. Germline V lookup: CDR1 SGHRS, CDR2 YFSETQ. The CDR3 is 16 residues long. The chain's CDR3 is CASSFQGNRNTGELFF. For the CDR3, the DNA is TGCGCCAGCAGCTTCCAAGGCAACAGGAACACCGGGGAGCTGTTTTTT.

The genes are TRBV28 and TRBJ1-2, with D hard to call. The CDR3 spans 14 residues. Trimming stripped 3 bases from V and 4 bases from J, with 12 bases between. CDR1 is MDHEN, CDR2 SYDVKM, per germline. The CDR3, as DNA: TGTGCCAGCAGTTTGGCCAGCATAACCTATGGCTACACCTTC. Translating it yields CASSLASITYGYTF.

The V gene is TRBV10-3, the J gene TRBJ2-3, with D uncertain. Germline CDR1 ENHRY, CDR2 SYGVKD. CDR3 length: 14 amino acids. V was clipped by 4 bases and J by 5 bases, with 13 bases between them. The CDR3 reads CAISAVPSGDTQYF. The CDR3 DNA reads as TGTGCCATCAGTGCGGTCCCTTCAGGAGATACGCAGTATTTT.

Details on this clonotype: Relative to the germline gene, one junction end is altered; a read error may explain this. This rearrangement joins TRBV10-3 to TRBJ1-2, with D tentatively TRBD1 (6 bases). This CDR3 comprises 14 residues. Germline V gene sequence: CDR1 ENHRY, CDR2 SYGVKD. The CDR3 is CASSSFQQGSGYTF. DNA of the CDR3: TGTGCCAGCAGTTCTTTCCAACAGGGTTCTGGCTACACCTTC.

CDR3 in DNA: TGTGCCAGCAGCCCCCAAGGGACCTCGAACACTGAAGCTTTCTTT. Translated: CASSPQGTSNTEAFF. The V call is TRBV9, the J call TRBJ1-1; the D gene is possibly TRBD1 (5 bases). This CDR3 is built from 15 residues. The germline CDR1 and CDR2 sequences are SGDLS and YYNGEE. V dropped 4 bases and J dropped 1 base, with 14 bases sitting between them.

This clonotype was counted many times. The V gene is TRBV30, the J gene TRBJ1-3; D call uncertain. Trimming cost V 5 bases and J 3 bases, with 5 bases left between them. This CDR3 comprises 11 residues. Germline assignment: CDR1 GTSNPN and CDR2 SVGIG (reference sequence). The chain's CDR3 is CAWLRGNTIYF. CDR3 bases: TGTGCCTGGCTCCGTGGAAACACCATATATTTT.

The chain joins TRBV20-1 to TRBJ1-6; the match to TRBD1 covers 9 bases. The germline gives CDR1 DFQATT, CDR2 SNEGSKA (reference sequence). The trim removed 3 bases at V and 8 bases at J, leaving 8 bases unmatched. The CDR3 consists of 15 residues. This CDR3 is CSASPGTGLHSPLHF. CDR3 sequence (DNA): TGCAGTGCTAGCCCCGGGACAGGGTTGCATTCACCCCTCCACTTT.

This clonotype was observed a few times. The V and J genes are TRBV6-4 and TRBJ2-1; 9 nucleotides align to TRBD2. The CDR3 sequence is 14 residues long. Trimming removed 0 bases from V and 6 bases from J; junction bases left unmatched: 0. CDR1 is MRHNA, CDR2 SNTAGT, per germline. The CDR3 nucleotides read TGTGCCAGCAGTGACTCTAGCGGGGGCAATGAGCAGTTCTTC. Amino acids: CASSDSSGGNEQFF.

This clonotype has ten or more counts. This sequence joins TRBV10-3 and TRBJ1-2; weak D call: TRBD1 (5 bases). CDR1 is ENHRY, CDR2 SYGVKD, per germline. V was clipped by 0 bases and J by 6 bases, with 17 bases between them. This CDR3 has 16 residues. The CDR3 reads CAISESQDFFVDGYTF. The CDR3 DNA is TGTGCCATCAGTGAGTCACAGGACTTTTTCGTGGATGGCTACACCTTC.

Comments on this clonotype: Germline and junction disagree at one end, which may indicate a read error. The CDR3 DNA reads as TGTGCTAGCAGAGAATCCGGGACACGCCGAAACACCATGCATTTT. This encodes CASRESGTRRNTMHF. The chain carries TRBV6-6 and TRBJ1-3, with D perhaps matching TRBD1 (6 bases). The CDR3 has 15 amino acids. Germline V gene data show CDR1 as MNHNY and CDR2 as SVGAGI (reference sequence).

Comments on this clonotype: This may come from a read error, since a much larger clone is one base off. DNA for the CDR3: TGCAACGTCCTCCTGGGGGCCAACACTGAAGCTTTCTTT. Amino acids: CNVLLGANTEAFF. This rearrangement joins TRBV29-1 to TRBJ1-1, with D possibly being TRBD1 (6 bases). Germline loops: CDR1 SQVTM, CDR2 ANQGSEA. The CDR3 is made up of 13 amino acids.

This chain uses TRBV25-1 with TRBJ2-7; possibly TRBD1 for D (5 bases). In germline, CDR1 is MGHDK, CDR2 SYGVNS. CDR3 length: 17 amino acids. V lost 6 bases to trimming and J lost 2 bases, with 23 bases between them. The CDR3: CASRSSKLGEGAYEQYF. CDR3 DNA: TGTGCCAGCAGATCGTCAAAGTTAGGGGAAGGGGCCTACGAGCAGTACTTC.

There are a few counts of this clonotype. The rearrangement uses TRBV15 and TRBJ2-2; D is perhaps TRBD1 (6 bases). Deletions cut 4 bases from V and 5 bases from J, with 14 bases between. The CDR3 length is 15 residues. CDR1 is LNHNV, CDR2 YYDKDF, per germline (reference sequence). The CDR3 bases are TGTGCCACCAGCACCCAGGGGCTAAGGACCGGGGAGCTGTTTTTT. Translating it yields CATSTQGLRTGELFF.

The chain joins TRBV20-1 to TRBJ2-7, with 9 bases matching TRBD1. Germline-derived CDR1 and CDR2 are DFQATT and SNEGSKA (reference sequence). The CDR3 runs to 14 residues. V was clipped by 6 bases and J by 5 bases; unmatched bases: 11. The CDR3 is CSAWAGQGGHEQYF. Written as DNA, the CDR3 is TGCAGTGCCTGGGCGGGACAGGGAGGTCACGAGCAGTACTTC.

The CDR3, as DNA: TGTGCCAGCAGTCCCAGGGCCCCGACACCTGAAGCTTTCTTT. This translates into CASSPRAPTPEAFF. The chain links TRBV25-1 to TRBJ1-1, with a possible D match to TRBD1 (5 bases). V was cut by 5 bases and J by 6 bases, with 16 bases left in between. The germline V gene encodes CDR1 MGHDK and CDR2 SYGVNS. This CDR3 contains 14 residues. Full variable domain (remainder filled in from reference TRBV25-1 and TRBJ1-1): EADIYQTPRYLVIGTGKKITLECSQTMGHDKMYWYQQDPGMELHLIHYSYGVNSTEKGDLSSESTVSRIRTEHFPLTLESARPSHTSQYLCASSPRAPTPEAFFGQGTRLTVV.

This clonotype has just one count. The DNA for the CDR3 is TGCAGAGGGACAGGGGGCACCGGGGAGCTGTTTTTT. Protein product: CRGTGGTGELFF. This rearrangement joins TRBV20-1 to TRBJ2-2; 11 bases match TRBD1. Germline assignment: CDR1 DFQATT and CDR2 SNEGSKA (reference sequence). The CDR3 loop spans 12 amino acids.

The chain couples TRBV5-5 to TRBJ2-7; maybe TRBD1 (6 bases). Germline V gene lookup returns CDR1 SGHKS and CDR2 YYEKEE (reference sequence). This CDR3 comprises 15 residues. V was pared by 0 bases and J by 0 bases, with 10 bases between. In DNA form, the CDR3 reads TGTGCCAGCAGCTTGGTTCAGGGGAGCTCCTACGAGCAGTACTTC. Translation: CASSLVQGSSYEQYF. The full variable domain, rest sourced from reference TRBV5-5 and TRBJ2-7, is DAGVTQSPTHLIKTRGQQVTLRCSPISGHKSVSWYQQVLGQGPQFIFQYYEKEERGRGNFPDRFSARQFPNYSSELNVNALLLGDSALYLCASSLVQGSSYEQYFGPGTRLTVT.

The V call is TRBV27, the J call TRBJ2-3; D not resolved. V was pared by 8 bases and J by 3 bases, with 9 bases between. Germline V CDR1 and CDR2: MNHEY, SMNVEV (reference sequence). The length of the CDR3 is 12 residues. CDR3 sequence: CASSVETDTQYF. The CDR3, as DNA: TGTGCCAGCTCGGTAGAGACAGATACGCAGTATTTT.

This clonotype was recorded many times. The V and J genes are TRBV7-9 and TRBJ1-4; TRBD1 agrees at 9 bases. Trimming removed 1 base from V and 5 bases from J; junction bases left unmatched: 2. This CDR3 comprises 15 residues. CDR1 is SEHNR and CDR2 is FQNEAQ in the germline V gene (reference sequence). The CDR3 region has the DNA TGTGCCAGCAGCTTAGTGGGACAGGGAAATGAAAAACTGTTTTTT. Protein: CASSLVGQGNEKLFF.

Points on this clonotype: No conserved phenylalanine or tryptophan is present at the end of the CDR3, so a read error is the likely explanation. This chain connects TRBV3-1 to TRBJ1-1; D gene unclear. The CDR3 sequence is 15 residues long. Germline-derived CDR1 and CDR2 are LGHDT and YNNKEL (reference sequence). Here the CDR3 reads CASSQDLGKNTGAFS. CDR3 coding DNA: TGTGCCAGCAGCCAAGATCTGGGGAAGAACACTGGAGCTTTCTCT.

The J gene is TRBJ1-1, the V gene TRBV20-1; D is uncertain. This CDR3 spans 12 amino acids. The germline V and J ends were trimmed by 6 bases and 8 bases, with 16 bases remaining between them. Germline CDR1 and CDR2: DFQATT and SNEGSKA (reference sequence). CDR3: CSAYPARAEAFF. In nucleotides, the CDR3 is TGCAGTGCATACCCCGCAAGAGCAGAAGCTTTCTTT.

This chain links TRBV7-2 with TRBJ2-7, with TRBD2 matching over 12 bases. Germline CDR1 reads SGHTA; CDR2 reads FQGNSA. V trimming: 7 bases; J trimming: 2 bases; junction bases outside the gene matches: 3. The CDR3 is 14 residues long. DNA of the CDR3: TGTGCCAGCAAAGGACTAGCGGGAACCTACGAGCAGTACTTC. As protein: CASKGLAGTYEQYF.